The following is a T cell receptor (beta chain) sequence with its context. Deletions cut 0 bases from V and 0 bases from J, with 11 bases between. The CDR3 loop spans 16 amino acids. Germline V gene sequence: CDR1 LGHNA, CDR2 YNFKEQ. The sample is drawn from a study of T cells after yellow fever vaccination. TCRdb fed the 5' RACE reads into MiXCR, producing one record per CDR3 protein. The table lists roughly 520,000 distinct CDR3 sequences, 20% to 25% of them singletons. The TCR sequence derives from a man between 18 and 35 years old who received the YFV17D yellow fever vaccine. This material consisted of PBMCs, taken approximately 20 days after the first yellow fever vaccination. The rearrangement links TRBV4-2 to TRBJ1-2, with D possibly being TRBD1 (6 bases). The CDR3 coding sequence is TGTGCCAGCAGCCAAGATAGGACAGTTCCTAACTATGGCTACACCTTC. Translation gives CASSQDRTVPNYGYTF.